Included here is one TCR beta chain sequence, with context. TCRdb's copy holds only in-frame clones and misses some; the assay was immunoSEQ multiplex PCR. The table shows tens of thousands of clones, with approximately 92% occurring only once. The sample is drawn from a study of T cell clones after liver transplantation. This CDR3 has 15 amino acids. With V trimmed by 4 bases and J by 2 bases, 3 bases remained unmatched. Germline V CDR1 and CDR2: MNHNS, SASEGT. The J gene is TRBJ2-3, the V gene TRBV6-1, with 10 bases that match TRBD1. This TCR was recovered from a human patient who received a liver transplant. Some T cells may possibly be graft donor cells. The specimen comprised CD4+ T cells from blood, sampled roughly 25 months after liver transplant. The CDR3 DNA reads TGTGCCAGCAGTGCGGGACAGGGGCCCACAGATACGCAGTATTTT. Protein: CASSAGQGPTDTQYF.